The 21 T cell receptor beta chains listed next were all sequenced from one sample in a study of blood T cell repertoires in COVID-19. Produced via immunoSEQ multiplex PCR; TCRdb's table is partial and in-frame only. The sample yields roughly 200,000 clones, approximately 88% seen once. Sample: PBMCs or T cells enriched from blood (not recorded which). Receptor source: a man aged 18 to 30 with acute COVID-19.

This rearrangement joins TRBV5-1 to TRBJ1-1; 7 bases match TRBD1. J gave up 3 bases and V 6 bases, and 11 bases lay outside the gene matches. Germline CDR1 is SGHRS and CDR2 is YFSETQ. The CDR3 extends over 15 amino acids. CDR3 region: CASTSMPGGDTEAFF. The CDR3 DNA follows: TGCGCCAGCACCTCAATGCCAGGGGGAGACACTGAAGCTTTCTTT.

The chain links TRBV5-1 to TRBJ2-7; 8 positions agree with TRBD1. The germline gives CDR1 SGHRS, CDR2 YFSETQ. After removal of 4 bases from V and 0 bases from J, the junction contained 6 bases not matched to a gene. The CDR3 has 15 residues. The CDR3 loop is CASSSLGTGSYEQYF. CDR3 coding DNA: TGCGCCAGCAGCAGCCTAGGGACAGGCTCCTACGAGCAGTACTTC.

The rearrangement links TRBV13 to TRBJ2-7, with 9 bases that match TRBD2. The CDR3 is made up of 16 amino acids. CDR1 and CDR2 from the germline V gene are PRHDT and FYEKMQ (reference sequence). V dropped 3 bases and J dropped 5; count of bases not matched to a gene: 11. CDR3 sequence reads: CASSFSPGTSLNEQYF. CDR3 in DNA: TGTGCCAGCAGCTTCTCACCCGGGACTAGCCTTAACGAGCAGTACTTC. Filled out from reference TRBV13 and TRBJ2-7, the complete variable domain reads AAGVIQSPRHLIKEKRETATLKCYPIPRHDTVYWYQQGPGQDPQFLISFYEKMQSDKGSIPDRFSAQQFSDYHSELNMSSLELGDSALYFCASSFSPGTSLNEQYFGPGTRLTVT.

The count of this clone is one. V is TRBV30 and J is TRBJ2-5; 7 bases agree with TRBD2. The length of the CDR3 is 17 residues. V was clipped by 2 bases and J by 5 bases; unmatched bases: 17. Germline V CDR1 and CDR2: GTSNPN, SVGIG (reference sequence). The CDR3: CAWSSGWQGGPGETQYF. The CDR3 bases are TGTGCCTGGAGTTCCGGTTGGCAGGGAGGGCCAGGGGAGACCCAGTACTTC.

The chain carries TRBV11-2 and TRBJ2-1; 14 nucleotides agree with TRBD2. With V trimmed by 4 bases and J by 9 bases, 14 bases remained unmatched. Germline values: CDR1 SGHAT, CDR2 FQNNGV. The CDR3 runs to 18 residues. The chain's CDR3 is CASSSHLTGTSGSFEQFF. The CDR3 region has the DNA TGTGCCAGCAGCTCCCACCTCACCGGGACTAGCGGGAGTTTTGAGCAGTTCTTC.

The chain combines TRBV2 with TRBJ1-2; 7 positions match TRBD1. The CDR3 is 14 amino acids. Germline V CDR1 and CDR2: SNHLY, FYNNEI. J was trimmed by 6 bases and V by 4 bases; bases with no gene match: 8. This chain's CDR3 is CASSGRTGGDGYTF. In DNA form, the CDR3 reads TGTGCCAGCAGTGGACGGACAGGCGGGGATGGCTACACCTTC.

This rearrangement joins TRBV4-2 to TRBJ2-3; the D gene is possibly TRBD2 (5 bases). V lost 1 base and J lost 2, with 13 bases in between. The CDR3 loop spans 16 amino acids. Germline assignment: CDR1 LGHNA and CDR2 YNFKEQ. The CDR3 sequence: CASSQGGGPSTDTQYF. DNA of the CDR3: TGTGCCAGCAGCCAAGGTGGAGGACCCTCCACAGATACGCAGTATTTT.

This clone was recorded a few times. J is TRBJ1-1 and V is TRBV28; 7 bases agree with TRBD1. Germline assignment: CDR1 MDHEN and CDR2 SYDVKM. This CDR3 has 17 residues. With 5 bases clipped from V and 2 bases from J, the junction kept 14 bases outside the gene matches. This chain's CDR3 is CASSPLSGGSLNTEAFF. The CDR3 DNA reads TGTGCCAGCAGTCCCCTCTCAGGGGGATCCCTAAACACTGAAGCTTTCTTT.

The chain joins TRBV30 to TRBJ1-5; the D is unclear. This CDR3 comprises 12 residues. Germline V lookup: CDR1 GTSNPN, CDR2 SVGIG (reference sequence). V was trimmed by 0 bases and J by 7 bases, leaving 7 bases between them. The CDR3 spells CAWSVLEQPQHF. CDR3 bases: TGTGCCTGGAGTGTACTCGAACAGCCCCAGCATTTT.

The chain links TRBV7-3 to TRBJ2-5, with 10 bases fitting TRBD1. The germline CDR1 and CDR2 sequences are SGHTA and FQGTGA. V trimming: 2 bases; J trimming: 2 bases; junction bases outside the gene matches: 2. This CDR3 is built from 15 residues. The DNA for the CDR3 is TGTGCCAGCAGCTTAGGGGGACAGGGGCAAGAGACCCAGTACTTC. Amino acid sequence: CASSLGGQGQETQYF.

A single count supports this clone. V gene TRBV5-6 combines with J gene TRBJ1-1, with D possibly TRBD1 on 5 matching bases. Between the trimmed V and J ends, which lost 0 bases and 5 bases, there was a span of 8 bases. In germline, CDR1 is SGHDT, CDR2 YYEEEE. The CDR3 covers 13 residues. Here the CDR3 DNA reads TGTGCCAGCAGCTTGGAAGGGGCAACTGAAGCTTTCTTT. It yields the protein CASSLEGATEAFF.

The rearrangement uses TRBV4-1 and TRBJ1-1; no reliable D call. V shed 0 bases and J shed 4 bases, with 12 bases lying between them. Germline CDR1 MGHRA, CDR2 YSYEKL. The CDR3 covers 15 residues. The CDR3 DNA follows: TGCGCCAGCAGCCAAGAGGCGGCCTTAGGCACTGAAGCTTTCTTT. This codes for CASSQEAALGTEAFF.

The chain links TRBV5-4 to TRBJ1-5; 9 bases are shared with TRBD1. The V and J ends lost 5 bases and 4 bases, in that order; junction bases with no gene match: 10. The V gene's germline CDR1 is SGHNT and CDR2 YYREEE (reference sequence). This CDR3 contains 16 residues. This chain's CDR3 is CASRTSTGTGNQPQHF. The CDR3 region has the DNA TGTGCCAGCAGGACGAGTACCGGGACAGGGAATCAGCCCCAGCATTTT.

The chain joins TRBV19 to TRBJ2-7, with a possible D match to TRBD2 (6 bases). V lost 5 bases and J lost 6, with 20 bases in between. The CDR3 runs to 15 residues. Per germline, CDR1 LNHDA and CDR2 SQIVND (reference sequence). The CDR3 nucleotides are TGTGCCAGTAGTTCCCACGGAGGGATTCCTACCGAGCAGTACTTC. Its protein product is CASSSHGGIPTEQYF.

The chain recombines TRBV7-2 with TRBJ1-1, with 7 positions matching TRBD1. V shed 5 bases, J shed 5 bases, and the junction held 8 bases outside the gene matches. Germline V gives CDR1 SGHTA, CDR2 FQGNSA. This CDR3 region has 14 residues. This chain's CDR3 is CASSPYRGWTEAFF. Written as DNA, the CDR3 is TGTGCCAGCAGCCCCTACAGGGGTTGGACTGAAGCTTTCTTT.

V is TRBV7-8 and J is TRBJ2-7, with a tentative D call TRBD2 (7 bases). The CDR3 has 16 amino acids. Trimming removed 4 bases at V and 3 bases at J, with 19 bases between. From germline, CDR1 is SGHVS and CDR2 FQNEAQ. CDR3 loop: CASSSWGGGRGYEQYF. CDR3 DNA: TGTGCCAGCAGCTCATGGGGGGGCGGGAGAGGCTACGAGCAGTACTTC.

The table lists this clone with a few counts. V is TRBV6-1 and J is TRBJ1-2, with D perhaps matching TRBD1 (6 bases). V lost 1 base and J lost 8, with 14 bases in between. The CDR3 covers 14 residues. CDR1 is MNHNS and CDR2 is SASEGT in the germline V gene. The CDR3 DNA follows: TGTGCCAGCAGTGAAGATGAAACAGGGCGAGGCTACACCTTC. As protein: CASSEDETGRGYTF.

The rearrangement links TRBV19 to TRBJ1-2, with 7 positions matching TRBD1. Germline V gene data show CDR1 as LNHDA and CDR2 as SQIVND (reference sequence). The CDR3 contains 17 residues. Unmatched junction bases numbered 18, after V lost 7 bases and J lost 4 bases. The CDR3 nucleotides are TGTGCCAGTACAGGTTCCTTCGCAGGGGGTCTCGGCTATGGCTACACCTTC. It specifies CASTGSFAGGLGYGYTF. The full variable domain, with the rest looked up from reference TRBV19 and TRBJ1-2, is DGGITQSPKYLFRKEGQNVTLSCEQNLNHDAMYWYRQDPGQGLRLIYYSQIVNDFQKGDIAEGYSVSREKKESFPLTVTSAQKNPTAFYLCASTGSFAGGLGYGYTFGSGTRLTVV.

J is TRBJ1-2 and V is TRBV11-3, with D possibly being TRBD1 (6 bases). The CDR3 has 14 amino acids. Germline lookup yields CDR1 SGHNT and CDR2 YENEEA. V gave up 5 bases and J gave up 4 bases, with 14 bases separating them. The DNA of the CDR3 is TGTGCCAGCAGCCCCCCCGACAGGACCTATGGCTACACCTTC. Protein sequence: CASSPPDRTYGYTF.

The rearrangement uses TRBV15 and TRBJ1-4; a possible D gene is TRBD1 (5 bases). Trimming shortened V by 1 base and J by 4 bases, and 13 bases separated the two germline ends. The CDR3 is 16 residues long. Germline-derived CDR1 and CDR2 are LNHNV and YYDKDF (reference sequence). The chain's CDR3 is CATSRAQGGRNEKLFF. The CDR3 bases are TGTGCCACCAGCAGAGCCCAGGGAGGCCGTAATGAAAAACTGTTTTTT.

The genes are TRBV28 and TRBJ2-7, with D unclear. The CDR3 is made up of 10 amino acids. CDR1 and CDR2 from the germline V gene are MDHEN and SYDVKM. Between the trimmed V and J ends, which lost 7 bases and 6 bases, there was a span of 7 bases. CDR3 region: CASTTVEQYF. CDR3 nucleotides: TGTGCCAGCACCACGGTCGAGCAGTACTTC. Drawing the rest from reference TRBV28 and TRBJ2-7, the complete variable domain is DVKVTQSSRYLVKRTGEKVFLECVQDMDHENMFWYRQDPGLGLRLIYFSYDVKMKEKGDIPEGYSVSREKKERFSLILESASTNQTSMYLCASTTVEQYFGPGTRLTVT.